This TCR beta chain appears in the sequencing data of a study of T cell repertoires in cytomegalovirus infection. Study as a whole: CMV infection and matching HLA type were both indicated by public TCR beta signatures. General study results and limits: CMV-specific HLA-C-restricted TCR beta clonotypes dominated the ex vivo response. Carriage of CMV together with the relevant HLA was identifiable through cumulative public TCR beta family frequency.

Germline values: CDR1 GTSNPN, CDR2 SVGIG (reference sequence). The V and J ends lost 7 bases and 0 bases, in that order; junction bases with no gene match: 6. The CDR3 runs 14 residues. TCRdb used MiXCR to reprocess the reads, holding one entry per CDR3 protein. Of 150,000 to 200,000 distinct CDR3 sequences in the sample, roughly 9% were seen once. On this clonotype: The antigen is unknown.

The TCR comes from a human donor in good health (CMV status not recorded). Some clones in this sample may be carry-over from other donors' samples. The sequenced material came from PBMCs. The chain combines TRBV30 with TRBJ2-1; 7 nucleotides align to TRBD2. CDR3 loop: CASSGGSSYNEQFF. CDR3 DNA: TGTGCCTCTTCCGGGGGGAGCTCCTACAATGAGCAGTTCTTC.